Detailed here is one T cell receptor (beta chain). Using immunoSEQ multiplex PCR, the repertoire was profiled, and TCRdb retains in-frame clones only, with some absent. The profile shows about 56,000 clones, about 89% of them singletons. Germline CDR1 is LGHNA and CDR2 is YSLEER. The CDR3 has 20 amino acids. The V and J ends lost 2 bases and 6 bases, in that order; junction bases with no gene match: 18. This sample was taken from a study of T cell changes during pregnancy in multiple sclerosis. V and J are TRBV4-3 and TRBJ2-1, with 11 bases identical to TRBD2. Sample: peripheral blood, taken after pregnancy. The receptor was derived from a female donor with multiple sclerosis, enrolled in a pregnancy study. The CDR3 loop reads CASSQRRWPSGGPLSNEQFF. DNA for the CDR3: TGCGCCAGCAGCCAAAGACGGTGGCCTAGCGGGGGGCCCCTCTCCAATGAGCAGTTCTTC.